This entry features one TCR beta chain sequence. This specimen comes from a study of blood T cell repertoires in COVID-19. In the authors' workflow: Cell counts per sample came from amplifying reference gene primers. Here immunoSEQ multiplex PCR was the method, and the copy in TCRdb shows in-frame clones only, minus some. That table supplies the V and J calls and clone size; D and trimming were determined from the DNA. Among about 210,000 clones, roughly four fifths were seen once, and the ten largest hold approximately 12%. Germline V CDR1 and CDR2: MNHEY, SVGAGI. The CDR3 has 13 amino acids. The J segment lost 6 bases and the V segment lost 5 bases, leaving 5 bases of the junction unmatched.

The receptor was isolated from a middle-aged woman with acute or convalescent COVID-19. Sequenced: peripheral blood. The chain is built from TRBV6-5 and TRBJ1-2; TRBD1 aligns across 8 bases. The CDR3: CASSPRTGNGYTF. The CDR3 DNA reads TGTGCCAGCAGTCCAAGGACAGGGAATGGCTACACCTTC.